These T cell receptor beta chains were read from a single sample in a study of blood T cell repertoires in COVID-19. Clones were read by immunoSEQ multiplex PCR, and TCRdb kept only the in-frame ones, dropping some. Of some 130,000 clones in the sample, approximately 87% were seen once. Sequences were obtained from peripheral blood. The receptors were sampled from a woman aged 60-75 years with acute or convalescent COVID-19. CDR3s include the opening cysteine and the closing phenylalanine or tryptophan. D genes are given only for firm matches. For some rows the clone size is stated as once, few or many, or as a class when expanded; others skip it.

j_call	clone_size	d_call	v_call	cdr3_nt	cdr3_aa
TRBJ2-6	.	.	TRBV28	TGTGCCAGCAGAAACCGGGACACTCACTCTGGGGCCAACGTCCTGACTTTC	CASRNRDTHSGANVLTF
TRBJ1-2	.	.	TRBV28	TGTGCCAGCAGTTCAAGCAGGGTTCCGGTTCACTATGGCTACACCTTC	CASSSSRVPVHYGYTF
TRBJ2-1	once	TRBD2	TRBV18	TGTGCCAGCTCACTTTCGACTAGCGGGGTCTACAATGAGCAGTTCTTC	CASSLSTSGVYNEQFF
TRBJ2-1	.	TRBD2	TRBV5-4	TGTGCCAGCAGCTTGTCTAAGCGGGACTATGAGCAGTTCTTC	CASSLSKRDYEQFF
TRBJ1-1	.	TRBD1	TRBV7-2	TGTGCCAGCAGCTTAGGACAGGGGATTCTTGAAGCTTTCTTT	CASSLGQGILEAFF
TRBJ1-1	.	.	TRBV3-1/TRBV3-2	TGTGCCAGCAGCCAAGTGCCAGGGAGGGGCACTGAAGCTTTCTTT	CASSQVPGRGTEAFF
TRBJ2-5	.	TRBD2	TRBV5-1	TGCGCCAGCAGCGTGAGCGGGAGCCGGGAGACCCAGTACTTC	CASSVSGSRETQYF
TRBJ2-1	.	TRBD1	TRBV3-1/TRBV3-2	TGTGCCAGCAGCCCGGGACAGCCGTCAGGTGAGCAGTTCTTC	CASSPGQPSGEQFF
TRBJ2-5	.	.	TRBV6-5	TGTGCCAGCAGTTCGGGACTGATTAGGACCCAGTACTTC	CASSSGLIRTQYF
TRBJ2-1	.	TRBD1	TRBV14	TGTGCCAGCAGCCAAAGTACCGGGACAGGGGAGTTTGCGGCTAATGAGCAGTTCTTC	CASSQSTGTGEFAANEQFF
TRBJ2-1	.	.	TRBV7-2	TGTGCCAGCAGCCCCATAGCCAGGGGCTCCTACAATGAGCAGTTCTTC	CASSPIARGSYNEQFF
TRBJ1-5	.	.	TRBV18	TGTGCCAGCTCACCAGGGCAGAGCAATCAGCCCCAGCATTTT	CASSPGQSNQPQHF
TRBJ1-1	.	.	TRBV2	TGTGCCAGCAGTGGCATGGGGGGAGCTGAAGCTTTCTTT	CASSGMGGAEAFF
TRBJ1-1	.	.	TRBV12-3/TRBV12-4	TGTGCCAGCAGCAATAACCGGGGAACTGAAGCTTTCTTT	CASSNNRGTEAFF
TRBJ1-4	.	.	TRBV11-2	TGTGCCAGCAGCTTAAGCGGTAATGAAAAACTGTTTTTT	CASSLSGNEKLFF
TRBJ2-7	.	TRBD1	TRBV28	TGTGCCAGCGTAACTCGACAGGGCATAACCTACGAGCAGTACTTC	CASVTRQGITYEQYF
TRBJ2-5	.	TRBD2	TRBV28	TGTGCCAGCACACCCCTAGGGGCGGGAGCAGAGACCCAGTACTTC	CASTPLGAGAETQYF
TRBJ1-4	.	TRBD1	TRBV5-5	TGTGCCAGCAGCCCGGGACAGGGGGTATATGCTAATGAAAAACTGTTTTTT	CASSPGQGVYANEKLFF
TRBJ2-1	.	TRBD2	TRBV4-2	TGTGCCAGCAGCCGTGGACTAGCGGGAGGCAATGAGCAGTTCTTC	CASSRGLAGGNEQFF
TRBJ2-7	.	TRBD2	TRBV6-6	TGTGCCAGCAGTTTAGCGGGGGGTTACGAGCAGTACTTC	CASSLAGGYEQYF
TRBJ1-2	.	.	TRBV5-1	TGCGCCAGCAGCTTCGGGTATGACTATGGCTACACCTTC	CASSFGYDYGYTF
TRBJ1-5	.	.	TRBV2	TGTGCCAGCAGTGTCGGCTCGGGGCCCCAGCATTTT	CASSVGSGPQHF
TRBJ1-5	.	.	TRBV19	TGTGCCAGTAGTGGCCCCCTTGGCCGACAGCGAATCAATCAGCCCCAGCATTTT	CASSGPLGRQRINQPQHF
TRBJ2-1	.	.	TRBV10-3	TGTGCCATCAGTGAGGAGCCCGGGACAACCTACAATGAGCAGTTCTTC	CAISEEPGTTYNEQFF
TRBJ1-2	.	.	TRBV6-5	TGTGCCAGCAATGCCCGACAGCCCTATGGCTACACCTTC	CASNARQPYGYTF
TRBJ1-1	.	TRBD1	TRBV12-5	TGTGCTAGTGGTTTGGGACAGGGGAATCGTGAAGCTTTCTTT	CASGLGQGNREAFF
TRBJ2-7	.	.	TRBV6-5	TGTGCCAGCAGTCCAGGGGGACTCAAGGTCTACGAGCAGTACTTC	CASSPGGLKVYEQYF
TRBJ2-5	.	.	TRBV20-1	TGCAGTGCTAGTTCCCCCCCCTTTCAAGAGACCCAGTACTTC	CSASSPPFQETQYF
TRBJ2-7	.	.	TRBV28	TGTGCCAGCACCTCCCCCCCCTACGAGCAGTACTTC	CASTSPPYEQYF
TRBJ1-2	.	.	TRBV6-5	TGTGCCAGCAGAATAACTTCGACAGTTAACTATGGCTACACCTTC	CASRITSTVNYGYTF
TRBJ1-2	once	TRBD1	TRBV28	TGTGCCAGCAGTCCCTCAGACAGGGGCTATGGCTACACCTTC	CASSPSDRGYGYTF
TRBJ2-3	.	.	TRBV2	TGTGCCAGCTTGAGGGTAGCGGGCGGGGGCCAGGATTGGGATACGCAGTATTTT	CASLRVAGGGQDWDTQYF
TRBJ2-1	.	TRBD2	TRBV25-1	TGTGCCAGCAGTGAATCCGCGGGACTAGCGGACTACAATGAGCAGTTCTTC	CASSESAGLADYNEQFF
TRBJ1-3	few	.	TRBV3-1/TRBV3-2	TGTGCCAGCAGCCAGGGGACATACGGAAACACCATATATTTT	CASSQGTYGNTIYF
TRBJ1-1	.	TRBD1	TRBV19	TGTGCCAGTAGTCCTTGGACAGGGAGTTTGATCACTGAAGCTTTCTTT	CASSPWTGSLITEAFF
TRBJ1-3	.	TRBD1	TRBV27	TGTGCCAGCAGTGCGACAGGGGGAAATGGAAACACCATATATTTT	CASSATGGNGNTIYF
TRBJ1-5	.	.	TRBV30	TGTGCCTGGAGCAGGGGTCTTGATCAGCCCCAGCATTTT	CAWSRGLDQPQHF
TRBJ2-1	.	.	TRBV3-1/TRBV3-2	TGTGCCAGCAGCCCCAGCGGATTCTACAATGAGCAGTTCTTC	CASSPSGFYNEQFF
TRBJ1-1	.	.	TRBV28	TGTGCCAGCAGTTCCCTCCAGGGGTTGGGAGCTTTCTTT	CASSSLQGLGAFF
TRBJ2-1	.	.	TRBV7-9	TGTGCCAGCAGCTCCAGCGGAGCTAGCTACAATGAGCAGTTCTTC	CASSSSGASYNEQFF
TRBJ2-1	.	TRBD2	TRBV6-5	TGTGCCAGCAGTCGGACTAGCGGATACAATGAGCAGTTCTTC	CASSRTSGYNEQFF
TRBJ2-3	.	.	TRBV7-8	TGTGCCAGCATTTCCAGGGGCGGGAGAGAACCAGATACGCAGTATTTT	CASISRGGREPDTQYF
TRBJ1-5	.	TRBD1	TRBV6-5	TGTGCCAGCAGTTACCCCGGGACAGGGGGCGCGTCCCAGCATTTT	CASSYPGTGGASQHF
TRBJ1-1	.	.	TRBV19	TGTGCCAGTAGTGCCAGGACACCACTCGCGGAAGCTTTCTTT	CASSARTPLAEAFF
TRBJ1-4	few	.	TRBV2	TGTGCCAGCTTGTACAGGGTAGGCGAAAAACTGTTTTTT	CASLYRVGEKLFF
TRBJ2-3	.	.	TRBV2	TGTGCCAGCACGACAGTTGATACGCAGTATTTT	CASTTVDTQYF
TRBJ1-2	.	TRBD1	TRBV23-1	TGCGCCAGCAGTCAAATAGGGGGCGGCTATGGCTACACCTTC	CASSQIGGGYGYTF
TRBJ2-2	.	TRBD1	TRBV9	TGTGCCAGCAGCCCACGGACAGGGGGCACCGGGGAGCTGTTTTTT	CASSPRTGGTGELFF
TRBJ1-4	.	.	TRBV3-1/TRBV3-2	TGTGCCAGCAGCCACAGGGCCTCCGAAAAACTGTTTTTT	CASSHRASEKLFF
TRBJ2-3	once	TRBD2	TRBV7-8	TGTGCCAGCAGCTTAAGGACGGGAGGCGGGTTCACAGATACGCAGTATTTT	CASSLRTGGGFTDTQYF
TRBJ1-5	.	TRBD1	TRBV2	TGTGCCAGCAGCCATGACAGGGGTAGGAATCAGCCCCAGCATTTT	CASSHDRGRNQPQHF